This T cell receptor (beta chain) was documented in a study of CD8 T cells in ankylosing spondylitis. Study-level results: There was reportedly significant enrichment of clones that were disease-linked in matched ankylosing spondylitis synovial fluid. Seven to nine highly homologous variants formed a TCR beta motif that appeared characteristic of ankylosing spondylitis blood.

A single record per CDR3 protein comes from TCRdb applying MiXCR to the 5' RACE reads. The sample records fewer than 550,000 distinct CDR3 sequences, about 5.7% being singletons. About this clonotype: Its antigen is still unknown.

The CDR3 extends over 14 amino acids. Germline V gene lookup returns CDR1 PRHDT and CDR2 FYEKMQ (reference sequence). Trimming took 0 bases from V and 7 from J, leaving 10 bases between them. The source is a male donor with ankylosing spondylitis. The V and J genes are TRBV13 and TRBJ2-1; tentatively, D is TRBD1 (6 bases). The sequenced sample was blood, either unsorted or a sorted T cell fraction (not recorded which). Here the CDR3 reads CASSLGSRGNEQFF. The CDR3 coding sequence is TGTGCCAGCAGCTTAGGCTCTAGGGGGAATGAGCAGTTCTTC.